A selection of T cell receptor beta chains follows, all from one sample in a study of T cell repertoires in cytomegalovirus infection. TCRdb recomputed calls from the reads with MiXCR, one row per CDR3 protein. The sample lists fewer than 1,000,000 distinct CDR3 sequences, around 32% occurring once. Their antigen targets remain unknown. The sequencing here drew on cultured CD8+ T cells from PBMCs, taken from culture after CMV antigen stimulation. These receptors all come from a human donor in good health (CMV status not recorded). Some clones in this sample may be carry-over from other donors' samples. Both conserved end residues are part of each CDR3. A D gene is named only where the DNA matches it firmly. The size entry is marked missing in some rows and otherwise reads once, few, many or a size class.

clone_size: -
d_call: -
v_call: TRBV7-9
j_call: TRBJ1-1
cdr3_nt: TGTGCCAGCAACGGGACCCATCATGAAGCTTTCTTT
cdr3_aa: CASNGTHHEAFF

clone_size: -
d_call: -
v_call: TRBV12-5
j_call: TRBJ1-2
cdr3_nt: TGTGCTAGTGGTTTGGCCGGGGGGGATCGGGGTGGCTACACCTTC
cdr3_aa: CASGLAGGDRGGYTF

clone_size: -
d_call: -
v_call: TRBV7-9
j_call: TRBJ2-5
cdr3_nt: TGTGCCAGCAGCTTAGGCCGGGATCCAATTCAAGAGACCCAGTACTTC
cdr3_aa: CASSLGRDPIQETQYF

clone_size: -
d_call: TRBD1
v_call: TRBV27
j_call: TRBJ1-1
cdr3_nt: TGTGCCAGCAGAGCGGGAGGGACAGGGAGAGCTTTCTTT
cdr3_aa: CASRAGGTGRAFF

clone_size: -
d_call: -
v_call: TRBV7-6
j_call: TRBJ2-3
cdr3_nt: TGTGCCAGCAGCGGTACAGAGCCCACAACTAAGGATACGCAGTATTTT
cdr3_aa: CASSGTEPTTKDTQYF

clone_size: -
d_call: -
v_call: TRBV5-1
j_call: TRBJ2-2
cdr3_nt: TGCGCCAGTAGCTTGGCTGGGCGGCCGAAGAACACCGGGGAGCTGTTTTTT
cdr3_aa: CASSLAGRPKNTGELFF

clone_size: few
d_call: -
v_call: TRBV5-1
j_call: TRBJ1-2
cdr3_nt: TGCGCCAGCAGCGCCGGAAGGGACTACACCTTC
cdr3_aa: CASSAGRDYTF

clone_size: -
d_call: TRBD1
v_call: TRBV4-1
j_call: TRBJ2-2
cdr3_nt: TGCGCCAGCAGCCGACGCACAGGACAGGGCCCCGGGGAGCTGTTTTTT
cdr3_aa: CASSRRTGQGPGELFF

clone_size: -
d_call: -
v_call: TRBV7-4
j_call: TRBJ2-5
cdr3_nt: TGTGCCAGCAGCTTAGCGGGCTGGGGGGAGACCCAGTACTTC
cdr3_aa: CASSLAGWGETQYF

clone_size: -
d_call: TRBD2
v_call: TRBV7-6
j_call: TRBJ2-1
cdr3_nt: TGTGCCAGCAACTTTGGGCGGGGGAGCTCCTACAATGAGCAGTTCTTC
cdr3_aa: CASNFGRGSSYNEQFF

clone_size: -
d_call: TRBD1
v_call: TRBV4-1
j_call: TRBJ2-1
cdr3_nt: TGCGCCAGCAGCCAAGATCGATTGGACAGGGGGTTAAGGGATGAGCAGTTCTTC
cdr3_aa: CASSQDRLDRGLRDEQFF

clone_size: few
d_call: -
v_call: TRBV7-9
j_call: TRBJ1-5
cdr3_nt: TGTGCCAGCAGCCCGAGGAGTTCCGGGGCGGACAATCAGCCCCAGCATTTT
cdr3_aa: CASSPRSSGADNQPQHF

clone_size: many
d_call: TRBD2
v_call: TRBV7-6
j_call: TRBJ2-2
cdr3_nt: TGTGCCAGCAGCTTAGCGGGGGGGAACTCCGGGGAGCTGTTTTTT
cdr3_aa: CASSLAGGNSGELFF

clone_size: many
d_call: TRBD1
v_call: TRBV12-3/TRBV12-4
j_call: TRBJ2-1
cdr3_nt: TGTGCCAGCACCTGGACAGGGAATGAGCAGTTCTTC
cdr3_aa: CASTWTGNEQFF

clone_size: -
d_call: -
v_call: TRBV7-9
j_call: TRBJ2-2
cdr3_nt: TGTGCCAGCAGCTTAGAGCGCATTGGGGAGCTGTTTTTT
cdr3_aa: CASSLERIGELFF

clone_size: -
d_call: -
v_call: TRBV29-1
j_call: TRBJ2-2
cdr3_nt: TGCAGCGTTGAACCCGGGACCGGGGAGCTGTTTTTT
cdr3_aa: CSVEPGTGELFF

clone_size: few
d_call: -
v_call: TRBV15
j_call: TRBJ2-1
cdr3_nt: TGTGCCACCAGCCCTCACTCGGATGAGCAGTTCTTC
cdr3_aa: CATSPHSDEQFF

clone_size: -
d_call: TRBD2
v_call: TRBV6-6
j_call: TRBJ2-2
cdr3_nt: TGTGCCAGCAGTCAGCGGGGCGGGGGGCGTACCGGGGAGCTGTTTTTT
cdr3_aa: CASSQRGGGRTGELFF

clone_size: few
d_call: -
v_call: TRBV27
j_call: TRBJ1-4
cdr3_nt: TGTGCCAGCCGACGGAACGGGGGAGGTGCCGAAAAACTGTTTTTT
cdr3_aa: CASRRNGGGAEKLFF

clone_size: -
d_call: -
v_call: TRBV12-3/TRBV12-4
j_call: TRBJ1-6
cdr3_nt: TGTGCCAACAGCCCCCTCATGAGGAGCGGTAATTCACCCCTCCACTTT
cdr3_aa: CANSPLMRSGNSPLHF

clone_size: once
d_call: -
v_call: TRBV6-1
j_call: TRBJ1-3
cdr3_nt: TGTGCCAGCAGTGAGAAGGTGTACGGGGGGAATTGGGGCGAAAGAAACACCATATATTTT
cdr3_aa: CASSEKVYGGNWGERNTIYF

clone_size: few
d_call: -
v_call: TRBV6-1
j_call: TRBJ1-6
cdr3_nt: TGTGCCAGCATTGACACCGAGTTCACCCTCCACTTT
cdr3_aa: CASIDTEFTLHF

clone_size: many
d_call: -
v_call: TRBV7-9
j_call: TRBJ2-1
cdr3_nt: TGTGCCAGCAGCGCAGAGACAGAAGATGAGCAGTTCTTC
cdr3_aa: CASSAETEDEQFF

clone_size: few
d_call: -
v_call: TRBV24-1
j_call: TRBJ1-2
cdr3_nt: TGTGCCACCAGTGATTTGCGGACCCCCGGCTACACCTTC
cdr3_aa: CATSDLRTPGYTF

clone_size: few
d_call: TRBD1
v_call: TRBV14
j_call: TRBJ2-3
cdr3_nt: TGTGCCAGCAGCCACCCGGGACAGAGCACAGATACGCAGTATTTT
cdr3_aa: CASSHPGQSTDTQYF

clone_size: -
d_call: -
v_call: TRBV6-6
j_call: TRBJ2-1
cdr3_nt: TGTGCCAGCAGTTACAGAGGAACGCAGTTCTTC
cdr3_aa: CASSYRGTQFF

clone_size: many
d_call: -
v_call: TRBV7-8
j_call: TRBJ2-5
cdr3_nt: TGTGCCAGCAGCCGCAGCTCCCTGGGGGGCCGGGGGACCCAGTACTTC
cdr3_aa: CASSRSSLGGRGTQYF

clone_size: -
d_call: -
v_call: TRBV12-3/TRBV12-4
j_call: TRBJ1-5
cdr3_nt: TGTGCCAACAGCCAATCCCGTGGGGCTCAGCCCCAGCATTTT
cdr3_aa: CANSQSRGAQPQHF

clone_size: -
d_call: -
v_call: TRBV5-1
j_call: TRBJ1-2
cdr3_nt: TGCGCCAGCAGCTTCGCCGGGACACGCACTCGGGATGGCTACACCTTC
cdr3_aa: CASSFAGTRTRDGYTF

clone_size: -
d_call: TRBD1
v_call: TRBV19
j_call: TRBJ2-5
cdr3_nt: TGTGCCAGTAGTATAAGGGACAGCCTACAAGAGACCCAGTACTTC
cdr3_aa: CASSIRDSLQETQYF

clone_size: few
d_call: -
v_call: TRBV4-1
j_call: TRBJ1-6
cdr3_nt: TGCGCCAGCAGCCAAGTAGTTGGTGGCAATTCACCCCTCCACTTT
cdr3_aa: CASSQVVGGNSPLHF

clone_size: few
d_call: TRBD1
v_call: TRBV10-3
j_call: TRBJ2-3
cdr3_nt: TGTGCCATCAGGGGCTTTACCGGGACAGGTGCCGCAGATACGCAGTATTTT
cdr3_aa: CAIRGFTGTGAADTQYF

clone_size: -
d_call: TRBD1
v_call: TRBV2
j_call: TRBJ1-1
cdr3_nt: TGTGCCAGCAGTGAAGAAGGATCAGGGGGAGGAACTGAAGCTTTCTTT
cdr3_aa: CASSEEGSGGGTEAFF

clone_size: many
d_call: -
v_call: TRBV12-3/TRBV12-4
j_call: TRBJ1-2
cdr3_nt: TGTGCCAGCAGTTTCAGGTTGACGGACCGGAACTATGGCTACACCTTC
cdr3_aa: CASSFRLTDRNYGYTF

clone_size: few
d_call: -
v_call: TRBV7-8
j_call: TRBJ1-1
cdr3_nt: TGTGCCAGCAGCTTGCTCCCCGGGAGTGAAGCTTTCTTT
cdr3_aa: CASSLLPGSEAFF

clone_size: -
d_call: TRBD1
v_call: TRBV7-9
j_call: TRBJ1-5
cdr3_nt: TGTGCCAGCAGCCCAGAACAGACAGGGGGGCTACAGCATTTT
cdr3_aa: CASSPEQTGGLQHF

clone_size: many
d_call: TRBD2
v_call: TRBV7-2
j_call: TRBJ2-3
cdr3_nt: TGTGCCAGCAGCTTAGTGGTGGCTAGCGGGGGGGCCTCGGGTACGAGAGATACGCAGTATTTT
cdr3_aa: CASSLVVASGGASGTRDTQYF

clone_size: -
d_call: -
v_call: TRBV6-2/TRBV6-3
j_call: TRBJ2-1
cdr3_nt: TGTGCCAGCAGTTACTCAAAACTAACAGGCCCGAACAATGAGCAGTTCTTC
cdr3_aa: CASSYSKLTGPNNEQFF

clone_size: -
d_call: -
v_call: TRBV11-2
j_call: TRBJ2-5
cdr3_nt: TGTGCCAGCAGCTTAGGGTTCGAGACTACCCAAGAGACCCAGTACTTC
cdr3_aa: CASSLGFETTQETQYF

clone_size: -
d_call: -
v_call: TRBV6-1
j_call: TRBJ1-4
cdr3_nt: TGTGCCAGCAGACTGAAGGGCCGGATCGAGAAACTGTTTTTT
cdr3_aa: CASRLKGRIEKLFF

clone_size: few
d_call: -
v_call: TRBV6-5
j_call: TRBJ1-6
cdr3_nt: TGTGCCAGCAGTTACGACGGTAGCTCCTATAATTCACCCCTCCACTTT
cdr3_aa: CASSYDGSSYNSPLHF

clone_size: -
d_call: TRBD1
v_call: TRBV6-5
j_call: TRBJ1-2
cdr3_nt: TGTGCCAGCAGGACAGGGACGGTTGGCTACACCTTC
cdr3_aa: CASRTGTVGYTF

clone_size: few
d_call: -
v_call: TRBV6-6
j_call: TRBJ1-1
cdr3_nt: TGTGCCAGCAGTTACTCGAACAGCGGGGGAGCTTTCTTT
cdr3_aa: CASSYSNSGGAFF

clone_size: -
d_call: -
v_call: TRBV7-4
j_call: TRBJ1-1
cdr3_nt: TGTGCCAGCAGCTTAGCGGTGGGGGGAATGAACACTGAAGCTTTCTTT
cdr3_aa: CASSLAVGGMNTEAFF

clone_size: once
d_call: TRBD1
v_call: TRBV6-6
j_call: TRBJ2-3
cdr3_nt: TGTGCCAGCAGTTACGGTGGGAGGACAGGGCGAAGCACAGATACGCAGTATTTT
cdr3_aa: CASSYGGRTGRSTDTQYF

clone_size: -
d_call: -
v_call: TRBV19
j_call: TRBJ2-7
cdr3_nt: TGTGCCAGTAGTATTCTCCCGGGACCCTACGAGCAGTACTTC
cdr3_aa: CASSILPGPYEQYF